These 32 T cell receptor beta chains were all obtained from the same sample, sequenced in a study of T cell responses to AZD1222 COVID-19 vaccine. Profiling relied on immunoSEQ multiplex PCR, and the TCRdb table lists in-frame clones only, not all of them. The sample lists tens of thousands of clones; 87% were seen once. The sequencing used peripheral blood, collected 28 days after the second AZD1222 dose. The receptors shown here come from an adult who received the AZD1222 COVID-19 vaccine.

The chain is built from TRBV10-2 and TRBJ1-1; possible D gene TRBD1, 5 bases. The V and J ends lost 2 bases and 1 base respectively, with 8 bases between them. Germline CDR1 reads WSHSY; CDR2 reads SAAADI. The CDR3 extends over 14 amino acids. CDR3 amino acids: CASSERQGNTEAFF. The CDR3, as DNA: TGCGCCAGCAGTGAGAGGCAGGGGAACACTGAAGCTTTCTTT.

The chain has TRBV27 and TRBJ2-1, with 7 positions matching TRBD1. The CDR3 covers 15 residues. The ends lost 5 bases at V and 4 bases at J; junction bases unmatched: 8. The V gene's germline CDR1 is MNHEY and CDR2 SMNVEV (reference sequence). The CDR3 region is CASSPMGQRYNEQFF. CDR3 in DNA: TGTGCCAGCAGTCCTATGGGACAGCGATACAATGAGCAGTTCTTC.

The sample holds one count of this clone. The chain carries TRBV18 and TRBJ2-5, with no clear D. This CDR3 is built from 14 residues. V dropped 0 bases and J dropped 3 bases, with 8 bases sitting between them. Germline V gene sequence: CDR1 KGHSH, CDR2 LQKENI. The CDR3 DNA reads TGTGCCAGCTCACCACCGGAGTTGAAAGAGACCCAGTACTTC. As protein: CASSPPELKETQYF.

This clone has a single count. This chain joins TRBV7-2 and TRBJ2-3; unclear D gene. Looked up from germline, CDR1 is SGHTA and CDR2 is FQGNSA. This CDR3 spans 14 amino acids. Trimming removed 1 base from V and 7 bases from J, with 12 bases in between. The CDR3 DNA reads TGTGCCAGCAGCTTAGGACGGTCCCAAAATACGCAGTATTTT. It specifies CASSLGRSQNTQYF.

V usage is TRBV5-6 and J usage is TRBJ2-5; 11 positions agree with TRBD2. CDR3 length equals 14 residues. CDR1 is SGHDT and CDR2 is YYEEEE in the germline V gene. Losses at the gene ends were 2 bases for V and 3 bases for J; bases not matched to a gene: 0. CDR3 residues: CASSFSGGEETQYF. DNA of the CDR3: TGTGCCAGCAGCTTTAGCGGGGGGGAAGAGACCCAGTACTTC.

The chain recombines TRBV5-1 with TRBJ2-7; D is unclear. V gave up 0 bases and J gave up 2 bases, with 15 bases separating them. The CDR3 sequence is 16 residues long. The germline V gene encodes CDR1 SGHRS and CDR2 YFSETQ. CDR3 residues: CASSLAMGNTPYEQYF. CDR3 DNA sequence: TGCGCCAGCAGCTTGGCTATGGGGAATACACCCTACGAGCAGTACTTC.

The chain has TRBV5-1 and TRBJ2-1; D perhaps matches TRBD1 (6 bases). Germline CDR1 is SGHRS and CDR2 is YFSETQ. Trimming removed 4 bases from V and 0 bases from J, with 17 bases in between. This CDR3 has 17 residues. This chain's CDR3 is CASSLRTATSSYNEQFF. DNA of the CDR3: TGCGCCAGCAGCCTTAGGACAGCGACCAGCTCCTACAATGAGCAGTTCTTC.

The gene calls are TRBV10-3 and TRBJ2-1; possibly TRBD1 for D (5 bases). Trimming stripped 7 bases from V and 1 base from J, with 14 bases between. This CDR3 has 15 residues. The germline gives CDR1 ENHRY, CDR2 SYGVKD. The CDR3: CAIKRTSGSYNEQFF. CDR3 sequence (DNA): TGTGCCATCAAAAGGACCTCAGGGTCCTACAATGAGCAGTTCTTC.

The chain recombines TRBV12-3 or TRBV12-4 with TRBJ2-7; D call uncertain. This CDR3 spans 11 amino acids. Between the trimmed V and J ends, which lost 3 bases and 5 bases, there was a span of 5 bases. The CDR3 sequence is CASSFYDEQYF. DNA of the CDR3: TGTGCCAGCAGTTTTTACGACGAGCAGTACTTC.

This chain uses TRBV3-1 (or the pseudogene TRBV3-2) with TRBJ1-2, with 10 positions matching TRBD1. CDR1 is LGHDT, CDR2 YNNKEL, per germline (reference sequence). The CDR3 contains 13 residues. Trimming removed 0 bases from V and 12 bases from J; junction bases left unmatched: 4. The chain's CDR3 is CASSQDLGTGDTF. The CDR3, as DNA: TGTGCCAGCAGCCAAGATCTCGGGACAGGGGACACCTTC.

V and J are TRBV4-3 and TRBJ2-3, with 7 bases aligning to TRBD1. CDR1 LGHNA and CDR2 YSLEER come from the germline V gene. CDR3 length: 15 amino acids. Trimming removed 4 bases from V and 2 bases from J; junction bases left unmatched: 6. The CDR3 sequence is CASSLGDSYTDTQYF. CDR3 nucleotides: TGCGCCAGCAGCCTGGGGGACAGCTACACAGATACGCAGTATTTT.

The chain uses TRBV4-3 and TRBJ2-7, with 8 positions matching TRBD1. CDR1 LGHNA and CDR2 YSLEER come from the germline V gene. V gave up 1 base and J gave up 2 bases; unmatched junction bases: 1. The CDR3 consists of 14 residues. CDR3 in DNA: TGCGCCAGCAGCCAAGGGACAGGGACCTACGAGCAGTACTTC. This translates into CASSQGTGTYEQYF.

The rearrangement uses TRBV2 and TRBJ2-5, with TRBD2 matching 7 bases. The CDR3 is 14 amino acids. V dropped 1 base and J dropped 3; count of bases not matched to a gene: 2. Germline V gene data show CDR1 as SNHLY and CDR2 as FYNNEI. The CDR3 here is CASSEVGGKETQYF. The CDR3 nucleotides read TGTGCCAGCAGTGAAGTGGGGGGGAAAGAGACCCAGTACTTC. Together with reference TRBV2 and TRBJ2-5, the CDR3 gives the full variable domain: EPEVTQTPSHQVTQMGQEVILRCVPISNHLYFYWYRQILGQKVEFLVSFYNNEISEKSEIFDDQFSVERPDGSNFTLKIRSTKLEDSAMYFCASSEVGGKETQYFGPGTRLLVL.

The CDR3 DNA is TGTGCCAGCACTCCCTCTTGGGGGGGCACCGGGGAGCTGTTTTTT. It is translated as CASTPSWGGTGELFF. The V and J genes are TRBV27 and TRBJ2-2, with 7 bases that match TRBD2. Germline CDR1 and CDR2: MNHEY and SMNVEV (reference sequence). The junction had 9 bases not matched to a gene; V was cut back by 7 bases and J by 4 bases. The CDR3 length is 15 residues.

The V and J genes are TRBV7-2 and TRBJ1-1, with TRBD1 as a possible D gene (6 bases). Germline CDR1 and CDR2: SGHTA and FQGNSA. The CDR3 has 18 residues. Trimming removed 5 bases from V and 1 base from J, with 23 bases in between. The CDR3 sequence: CASSPPAGGAIPNTEAFF. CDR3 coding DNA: TGTGCCAGCAGCCCCCCAGCGGGGGGGGCAATTCCGAACACTGAAGCTTTCTTT.

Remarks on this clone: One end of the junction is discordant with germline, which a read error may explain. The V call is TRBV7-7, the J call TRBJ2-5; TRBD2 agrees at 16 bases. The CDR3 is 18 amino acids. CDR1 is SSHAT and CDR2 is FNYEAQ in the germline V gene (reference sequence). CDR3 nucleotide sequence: TGTGCTAGCAGCTCGGGACTAGCGGGGGGGCCTGGAAGAGAGACCCAGTACTTC. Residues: CASSSGLAGGPGRETQYF.

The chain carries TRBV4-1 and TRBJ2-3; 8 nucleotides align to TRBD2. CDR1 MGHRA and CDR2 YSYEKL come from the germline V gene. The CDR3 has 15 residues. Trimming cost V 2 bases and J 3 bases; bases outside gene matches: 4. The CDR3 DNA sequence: TGCGCCAGCAGCCAAAGGCCTAGCGGGACAGATACGCAGTATTTT. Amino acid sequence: CASSQRPSGTDTQYF.

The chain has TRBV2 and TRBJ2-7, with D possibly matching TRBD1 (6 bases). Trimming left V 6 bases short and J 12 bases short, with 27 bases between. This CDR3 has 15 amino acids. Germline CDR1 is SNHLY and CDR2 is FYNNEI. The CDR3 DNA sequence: TGTGCCAGCAGAACCTCCAAAGGACAGCCACTATTTCGGTACTTC. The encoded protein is CASRTSKGQPLFRYF.

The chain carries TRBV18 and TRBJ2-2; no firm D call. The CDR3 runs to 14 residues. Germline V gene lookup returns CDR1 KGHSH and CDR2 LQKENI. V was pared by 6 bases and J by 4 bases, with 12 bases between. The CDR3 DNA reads TGTGCCAGCTCTAACCAGGCTACCACCGGGGAGCTGTTTTTT. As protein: CASSNQATTGELFF. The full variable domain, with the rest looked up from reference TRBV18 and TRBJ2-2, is NAGVMQNPRHLVRRRGQEARLRCSPMKGHSHVYWYRQLPEEGLKFMVYLQKENIIDESGMPKERFSAEFPKEGPSILRIQQVVRGDSAAYFCASSNQATTGELFFGEGSRLTVL.

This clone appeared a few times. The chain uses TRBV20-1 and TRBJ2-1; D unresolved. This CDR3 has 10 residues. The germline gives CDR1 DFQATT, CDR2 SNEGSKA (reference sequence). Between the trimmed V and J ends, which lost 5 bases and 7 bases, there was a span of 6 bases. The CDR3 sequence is CSALGNEQFF. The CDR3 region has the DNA TGCAGTGCTCTTGGGAATGAGCAGTTCTTC.

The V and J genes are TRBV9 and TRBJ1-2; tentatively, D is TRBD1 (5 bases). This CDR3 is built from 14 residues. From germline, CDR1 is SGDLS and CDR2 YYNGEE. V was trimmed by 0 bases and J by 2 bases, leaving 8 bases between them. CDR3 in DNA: TGTGCCAGCAGCGTAGGGGACCGAAACTATGGCTACACCTTC. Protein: CASSVGDRNYGYTF.

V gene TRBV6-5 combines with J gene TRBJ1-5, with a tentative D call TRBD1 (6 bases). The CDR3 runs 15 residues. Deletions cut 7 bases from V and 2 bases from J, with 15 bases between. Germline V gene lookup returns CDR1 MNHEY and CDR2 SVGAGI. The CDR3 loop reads CASKESGGRNQPQHF. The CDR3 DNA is TGTGCCAGCAAGGAGTCGGGGGGCCGCAATCAGCCCCAGCATTTT.

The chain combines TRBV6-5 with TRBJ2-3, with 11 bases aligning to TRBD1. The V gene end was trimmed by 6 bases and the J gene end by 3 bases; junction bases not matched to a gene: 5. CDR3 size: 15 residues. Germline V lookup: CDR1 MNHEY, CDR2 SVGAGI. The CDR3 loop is CASRNRDRGTDTQYF. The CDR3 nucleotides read TGTGCCAGCAGGAACCGGGACAGGGGGACAGATACGCAGTATTTT.

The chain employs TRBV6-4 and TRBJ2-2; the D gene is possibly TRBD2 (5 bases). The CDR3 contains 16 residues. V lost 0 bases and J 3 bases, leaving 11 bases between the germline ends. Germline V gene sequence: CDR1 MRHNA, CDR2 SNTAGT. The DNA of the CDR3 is TGTGCCAGCAGTGACTCCGGGGTTGGATACACCGGGGAGCTGTTTTTT. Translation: CASSDSGVGYTGELFF.

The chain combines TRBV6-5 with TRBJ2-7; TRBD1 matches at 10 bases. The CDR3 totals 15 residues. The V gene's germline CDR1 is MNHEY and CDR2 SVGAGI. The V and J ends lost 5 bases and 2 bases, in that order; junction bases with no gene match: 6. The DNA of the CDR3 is TGTGCCAGCAGTCCGGACAGGGGGACAACCTACGAGCAGTACTTC. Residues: CASSPDRGTTYEQYF.

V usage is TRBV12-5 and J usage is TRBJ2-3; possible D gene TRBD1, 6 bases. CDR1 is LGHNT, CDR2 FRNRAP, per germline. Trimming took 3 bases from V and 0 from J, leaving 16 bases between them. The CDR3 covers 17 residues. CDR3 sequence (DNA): TGTGCTAGTGGTTTCCGTCAGGGGCCAGGAAGCACAGATACGCAGTATTTT. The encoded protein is CASGFRQGPGSTDTQYF.

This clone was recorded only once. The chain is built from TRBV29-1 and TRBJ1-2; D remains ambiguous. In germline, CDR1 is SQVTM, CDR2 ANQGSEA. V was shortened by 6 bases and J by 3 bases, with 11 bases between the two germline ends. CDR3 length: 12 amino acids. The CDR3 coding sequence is TGCAGCGTCCGAGGCAGCGACTATGGCTACACCTTC. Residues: CSVRGSDYGYTF.

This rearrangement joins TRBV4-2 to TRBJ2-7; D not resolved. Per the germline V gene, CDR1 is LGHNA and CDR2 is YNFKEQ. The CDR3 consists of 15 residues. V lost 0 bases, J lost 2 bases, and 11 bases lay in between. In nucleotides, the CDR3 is TGTGCCAGCAGCCAAGATCGGGCTCCCACCTACGAGCAGTACTTC. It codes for CASSQDRAPTYEQYF.

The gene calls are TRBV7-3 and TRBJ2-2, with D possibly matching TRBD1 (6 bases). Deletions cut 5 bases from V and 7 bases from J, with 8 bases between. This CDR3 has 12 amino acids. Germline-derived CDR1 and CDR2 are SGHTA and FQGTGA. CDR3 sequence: CASSQTGGELFF. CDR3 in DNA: TGTGCCAGCAGCCAGACAGGCGGGGAGCTGTTTTTT. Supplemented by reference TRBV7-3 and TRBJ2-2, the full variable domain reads GAGVSQTPSNKVTEKGKYVELRCDPISGHTALYWYRQSLGQGPEFLIYFQGTGAADDSGLPNDRFFAVRPEGSVSTLKIQRTERGDSAVYLCASSQTGGELFFGEGSRLTVL.

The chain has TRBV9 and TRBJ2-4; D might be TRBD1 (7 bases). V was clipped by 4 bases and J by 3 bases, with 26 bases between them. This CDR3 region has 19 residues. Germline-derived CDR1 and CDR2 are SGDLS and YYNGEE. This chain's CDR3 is CASSPRQGGWTVGKNIQYF. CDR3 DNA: TGTGCCAGCAGCCCCCGACAGGGAGGATGGACTGTCGGCAAAAACATTCAGTACTTC.

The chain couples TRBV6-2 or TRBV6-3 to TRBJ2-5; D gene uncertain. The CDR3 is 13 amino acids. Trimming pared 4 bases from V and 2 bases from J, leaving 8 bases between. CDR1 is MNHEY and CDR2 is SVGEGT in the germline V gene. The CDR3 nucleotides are TGTGCCAGCAGTTTTTCAGGTCAAGAGACCCAGTACTTC. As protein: CASSFSGQETQYF.

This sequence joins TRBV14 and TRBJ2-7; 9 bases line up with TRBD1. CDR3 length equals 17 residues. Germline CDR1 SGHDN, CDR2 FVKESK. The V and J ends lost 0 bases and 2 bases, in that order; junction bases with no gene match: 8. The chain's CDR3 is CASSQERDRESAYEQYF. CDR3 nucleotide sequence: TGTGCCAGCAGCCAAGAGAGGGACAGGGAGTCGGCCTACGAGCAGTACTTC.